Listed below are T cell receptor beta chains from one sample, sequenced in a study of breast tumors, draining lymph nodes, adjacent tissues. A single record per CDR3 protein comes from TCRdb applying MiXCR to the multiplex PCR reads. The sample consists of 150,000 to 200,000 distinct CDR3 sequences, around 35% of them appearing once. The specimen was axillary lymph node tissue. These receptors came from a female donor with breast cancer. Some clones in this sample may be carry-over from other donors' samples. The CDR3 runs from the conserved cysteine through the conserved F or W. Each record gives: V gene, clone size, J gene, D gene, CDR3 DNA, CDR3 protein. A D gene is named only where the DNA matches it firmly. Where a row states a size, it is once, few, many or the class of an expanded clone; other rows omit it.

>TRBV19|.|TRBJ1-1|.
TGTGCCAGTAGTATGGCAGGATACCCTCCCGAGGAAGCTTTCTTT
CASSMAGYPPEEAFF
>TRBV5-1|.|TRBJ2-4|.
TGCGCCAGCAGCTTGGCCCAGGCAGGGAAAAACATTCAGTACTTC
CASSLAQAGKNIQYF
>TRBV4-1|.|TRBJ2-3|TRBD2
TGCGCCAGCAGCCGGGGGAGGTTAGCGGGAGCAATAGATACGCAGTATTTT
CASSRGRLAGAIDTQYF
>TRBV6-1|.|TRBJ2-7|.
TGTGCCAGCAACCGGGGTATAGGACAACCCTACGAGCAGTACTTC
CASNRGIGQPYEQYF
>TRBV14|many|TRBJ2-7|.
TGTGCCAGCAGCCCTCCCGGACGAGACCTCTACGAGCAGTACTTC
CASSPPGRDLYEQYF
>TRBV5-4|.|TRBJ2-6|.
TGTGCCAGCAGCTTGGCCAGGGGGGGCAACGTCCTGACATTC
CASSLARGGNVLTF
>TRBV5-6|many|TRBJ2-2|.
TGTGCCAGCAGCTTTGGTCTAGTAGCGAACACCGGGGAGCTGTTTTTT
CASSFGLVANTGELFF
>TRBV6-6|.|TRBJ2-7|.
TGTGCCAGCAGTCTGGGGCGGGCGAACTACGAGCAGTACTTC
CASSLGRANYEQYF
>TRBV11-2|.|TRBJ2-3|.
TGTGCCAGCAGCAGGGGCCTTACTAGCACAGATACGCAGTATTTT
CASSRGLTSTDTQYF
>TRBV9|many|TRBJ2-1|TRBD2
TGTGCCAGCAGCGTAGAAGGACTAGCGTACAATGAGCAGTTCTTC
CASSVEGLAYNEQFF
>TRBV4-3|once|TRBJ1-2|.
TGCGTCAGCAGCCAGATTGACGGTACTAACTATGGCTACACCTTC
CVSSQIDGTNYGYTF
>TRBV20-1|.|TRBJ1-6|TRBD1
TGCAGTGCCTCCCACCGGGACAGTCGCAATTCACCCCTCCACTTT
CSASHRDSRNSPLHF
>TRBV4-2|many|TRBJ2-2|.
TGTGCCAGCAGCCGGCTCGGGGGCGCGGGGGAGCTGTTTTTT
CASSRLGGAGELFF
>TRBV3-1|many|TRBJ2-5|.
TGTGCCAGCAGCCAAGTCAATGCACACCAAGAGACCCAGTACTTC
CASSQVNAHQETQYF
>TRBV6-6|many|TRBJ2-5|.
TGTGCCAGCAGTCACGGGGGTTACGAGACCCAGTACTTC
CASSHGGYETQYF
>TRBV7-9|.|TRBJ1-3|.
TGTGCCAGCAGCTTAAGGACGGGGAGCTCTGGAAACACCAAATATTTT
CASSLRTGSSGNTKYF
>TRBV7-9|few|TRBJ2-5|TRBD1
TGTGCCAGCAGCTCCGGACAGGGGGAGACCCAGTACTTC
CASSSGQGETQYF
>TRBV20-1|many|TRBJ2-7|.
TGCAGTGCTAGGGCTCAGGCGGCGGGCCCTCGGAGCGAGCAGTACTTC
CSARAQAAGPRSEQYF
>TRBV6-2/TRBV6-3|many|TRBJ2-7|.
TGTGCCAGCACGTTGCGCGGCACAATCTACGAGCAGTACTTC
CASTLRGTIYEQYF
>TRBV19|many|TRBJ1-2|.
TGTGCCAGTAGTGGGGACGGCCTCTATGGCTACACCTTC
CASSGDGLYGYTF
>TRBV19|many|TRBJ2-3|TRBD2
TGTGCCAGTAGTATGGGCGGGGGTAGCACAGATACGCAGTATTTT
CASSMGGGSTDTQYF
>TRBV12-3/TRBV12-4|few|TRBJ2-1|TRBD2
TGTGCCAGCAGTTTCTACCGAGCGGGAGGCTCCTACAATGAGCAGTTCTTC
CASSFYRAGGSYNEQFF
>TRBV7-2|.|TRBJ2-5|.
TGTGCCAGCTGCTTAGTAGGTGGCATTCAACAAGAGACCCAGTACTTC
CASCLVGGIQQETQYF
>TRBV6-1|.|TRBJ1-2|.
TGTGCCAGCAGTCCCCGAGACAGGCTGAATGGCTACACCTTC
CASSPRDRLNGYTF
>TRBV19|many|TRBJ2-1|.
TGTGCCAGTATCAGCCCCTCCTACAATGAGCAGTTCTTC
CASISPSYNEQFF
>TRBV4-1|many|TRBJ2-5|.
TGCGCCAGCAGCCAAGATTTGGGGGTACGAGAGACCCAGTACTTC
CASSQDLGVRETQYF